Presented here are 22 T cell receptor beta chains from one specimen sequenced in a study of cytomegalovirus exposure and HLA in healthy donors. The PCR ran on 60 Vbeta and 13 Jbeta primers. Method: immunoSEQ multiplex PCR; TCRdb's copy keeps in-frame clones and lacks some. The record lists fewer than 60,000 clones, of which the ten most abundant hold approximately 6.8%. The sequenced sample was PBMCs. These receptors were collected from a woman between 40 and 50 years old in good health and CMV-seronegative.

The chain uses TRBV6-1 and TRBJ1-2; 7 nucleotides line up with TRBD1. The junction had 3 bases not matched to a gene; V was cut back by 1 base and J by 1 base. The CDR3 totals 15 residues. Looked up from germline, CDR1 is MNHNS and CDR2 is SASEGT. The CDR3 nucleotides are TGTGCCAGCAGTGAAGGGCAGGGGGGTAACTATGGCTACACCTTC. It specifies CASSEGQGGNYGYTF.

The chain has TRBV5-4 and TRBJ1-3; D is undetermined. The ends were cut back, 1 base at V and 2 bases at J, with 10 bases in the middle. From germline, CDR1 is SGHNT and CDR2 YYREEE (reference sequence). This CDR3 is built from 15 residues. CDR3 nucleotide sequence: TGTGCCAGCAGCTTGAGCACGGGTGCTGGAAACACCATATATTTT. It yields the protein CASSLSTGAGNTIYF.

The rearrangement links TRBV4-2 to TRBJ2-2; 8 bases align to TRBD1. CDR1 is LGHNA and CDR2 is YNFKEQ in the germline V gene. This CDR3 is built from 15 residues. V dropped 4 bases and J dropped 1; count of bases not matched to a gene: 2. The CDR3 sequence: CASSLGQENTGELFF. DNA for the CDR3: TGTGCCAGCAGCCTGGGACAGGAGAACACCGGGGAGCTGTTTTTT.

The chain recombines TRBV7-6 with TRBJ2-7; D may be TRBD2 (6 bases). Germline V gene lookup returns CDR1 SGHVS and CDR2 FNYEAQ. V shed 6 bases and J shed 6 bases, with 15 bases lying between them. The CDR3 contains 13 residues. For the CDR3, the DNA is TGTGCCAGCAGTTCGAGGGAGCGGGCCGAGCAGTACTTC. It specifies CASSSRERAEQYF.

The rearrangement uses TRBV11-2 and TRBJ2-7; 8 bases match TRBD1. CDR1 is SGHAT and CDR2 is FQNNGV in the germline V gene. V was clipped by 5 bases and J by 2 bases; unmatched bases: 5. The CDR3 consists of 14 residues. CDR3 region: CASSRQQGAYEQYF. In DNA form, the CDR3 reads TGTGCCAGCAGCCGCCAACAGGGGGCCTACGAGCAGTACTTC.

V is TRBV28 and J is TRBJ2-2; 10 bases are a match to TRBD1. The CDR3 has 16 residues. With 3 bases clipped from V and 3 bases from J, the junction kept 4 bases outside the gene matches. Germline values: CDR1 MDHEN, CDR2 SYDVKM. The CDR3 loop is CASSFGQGVYTGELFF. The CDR3, as DNA: TGTGCCAGCAGTTTCGGACAGGGGGTATACACCGGGGAGCTGTTTTTT.

Here the CDR3 reads CASSLSGRANEQYF. The CDR3 bases are TGTGCCAGCAGCTTAAGCGGCCGAGCCAACGAGCAGTACTTC. The V gene is TRBV7-9, the J gene TRBJ2-7, with TRBD2 as a possible D gene (5 bases). The V gene's germline CDR1 is SEHNR and CDR2 FQNEAQ (reference sequence). CDR3 length: 14 residues. The ends were cut back, 2 bases at V and 5 bases at J, with 13 bases in the middle. The entire variable domain, with the rest obtained from reference TRBV7-9 and TRBJ2-7, is as follows: DTGVSQNPRHKITKRGQNVTFRCDPISEHNRLYWYRQTLGQGPEFLTYFQNEAQLEKSRLLSDRFSAERPKGSFSTLEIQRTEQGDSAMYLCASSLSGRANEQYFGPGTRLTVT.

J is TRBJ1-2 and V is TRBV30; 7 nucleotides line up with TRBD1. Germline V gene sequence: CDR1 GTSNPN, CDR2 SVGIG (reference sequence). V was clipped by 3 bases and J by 5 bases; unmatched bases: 6. This CDR3 spans 13 amino acids. The CDR3 DNA sequence: TGTGCCTGGAGCCCGACAGGGAGGTATGGCTACACCTTC. It specifies CAWSPTGRYGYTF.

The chain combines TRBV19 with TRBJ2-5; the match to TRBD1 covers 7 bases. CDR1 LNHDA and CDR2 SQIVND come from the germline V gene (reference sequence). The ends lost 6 bases at V and 1 base at J; junction bases unmatched: 8. The CDR3 consists of 15 residues. In DNA, the CDR3 is TGTGCCAGTAGCAAGGGACAGACCCCCCAAGAGACCCAGTACTTC. Amino acid sequence: CASSKGQTPQETQYF.

The chain is built from TRBV5-1 and TRBJ1-6; no clear D gene. Per the germline V gene, CDR1 is SGHRS and CDR2 is YFSETQ. The CDR3 consists of 12 residues. Trimming shortened V by 7 bases and J by 11 bases, and 13 bases separated the two germline ends. The CDR3 nucleotides are TGCGCCAGCTCACAGACGGGGACACCCCTCCACTTT. Its translation: CASSQTGTPLHF.

Here the CDR3 reads CASSYRTGQTYEQYF. The CDR3 bases are TGTGCCAGCAGTTATAGGACAGGTCAGACCTACGAGCAGTACTTC. V usage is TRBV6-5 and J usage is TRBJ2-7; the match to TRBD1 covers 7 bases. This CDR3 spans 15 amino acids. Losses at the gene ends were 3 bases for V and 2 bases for J; bases not matched to a gene: 7. CDR1 MNHEY and CDR2 SVGAGI come from the germline V gene.

This chain joins TRBV5-6 and TRBJ2-5, with TRBD2 identical over 11 bases. CDR3 length: 15 amino acids. J lost 1 base, V lost 3 bases, and 2 bases had no gene match. Germline-derived CDR1 and CDR2 are SGHDT and YYEEEE. The CDR3 is CASSYGLAGQETQYF. DNA of the CDR3: TGTGCCAGCAGCTACGGACTAGCGGGCCAAGAGACCCAGTACTTC.

V gene TRBV7-9 combines with J gene TRBJ2-1; 7 bases are shared with TRBD2. CDR3 length: 16 residues. From germline, CDR1 is SEHNR and CDR2 FQNEAQ (reference sequence). V lost 5 bases and J lost 12; bases outside the gene matches: 19. This CDR3 is CASSPTGAGPAMRQFF. CDR3 nucleotide sequence: TGTGCCAGCAGCCCAACGGGAGCGGGACCCGCAATGAGGCAGTTCTTC.

The gene calls are TRBV9 and TRBJ1-1; possible D gene TRBD1, 5 bases. Germline CDR1 and CDR2: SGDLS and YYNGEE. V lost 4 bases, J lost 1 base, and 11 bases lay in between. The CDR3 runs to 14 residues. The CDR3 nucleotides read TGTGCCAGCAGCCTCGGGGGGGGGAACACTGAAGCTTTCTTT. Encoded protein: CASSLGGGNTEAFF.

The gene calls are TRBV19 and TRBJ2-3; TRBD2 aligns across 10 bases. CDR1 is LNHDA and CDR2 is SQIVND in the germline V gene (reference sequence). This CDR3 contains 16 residues. V was clipped by 3 bases and J by 8 bases; unmatched bases: 11. In DNA, the CDR3 is TGTGCCAGTAGTATTGGAGCGGGGGGGCCACGTGGTACGCAGTATTTT. Residues: CASSIGAGGPRGTQYF.

V is TRBV9 and J is TRBJ1-1; D remains unclear. The V and J ends lost 2 bases and 2 bases respectively, with 10 bases between them. Germline-derived CDR1 and CDR2 are SGDLS and YYNGEE. The CDR3 has 14 amino acids. CDR3 bases: TGTGCCAGCAGCGTTCAACAGCTTAACACTGAAGCTTTCTTT. The encoded protein is CASSVQQLNTEAFF.

Here the CDR3 reads CASSAPAAVGNSPLHF. DNA for the CDR3: TGTGCCAGTAGTGCCCCCGCGGCGGTTGGCAATTCACCCCTCCACTTT. The chain links TRBV19 to TRBJ1-6; D is uncertain. CDR3 size: 16 residues. Trimming pared 5 bases from V and 7 bases from J, leaving 18 bases between. Germline V gives CDR1 LNHDA, CDR2 SQIVND (reference sequence).

J is TRBJ1-1 and V is TRBV10-3; a possible D gene is TRBD1 (5 bases). The CDR3 sequence is 13 residues long. Between the trimmed V and J ends, which lost 6 bases and 1 base, there was a span of 9 bases. The germline CDR1 and CDR2 sequences are ENHRY and SYGVKD. The CDR3 spells CAIRETGNTEAFF. The CDR3 bases are TGTGCCATCAGGGAAACAGGGAACACTGAAGCTTTCTTT.

This chain links TRBV18 with TRBJ2-2; 8 nucleotides align to TRBD1. V shed 3 bases and J 1 base; nucleotides not matched to a gene: 4. The V gene's germline CDR1 is KGHSH and CDR2 LQKENI. The CDR3 extends over 16 amino acids. The CDR3 loop is CASSPRTGMNTGELFF. As DNA, the CDR3 is TGTGCCAGCTCACCCCGGACAGGGATGAACACCGGGGAGCTGTTTTTT.

The rearrangement uses TRBV28 and TRBJ2-7; 10 nucleotides agree with TRBD1. V lost 1 base, J lost 3 bases, and 15 bases stayed unmatched. Per the germline V gene, CDR1 is MDHEN and CDR2 is SYDVKM. The CDR3 is 19 residues long. The CDR3 region has the DNA TGTGCCAGCAGTTTATTAGGGACAGGGGTACCCAAGGCAAGCTACGAGCAGTACTTC. It encodes CASSLLGTGVPKASYEQYF.

The chain uses TRBV18 and TRBJ2-7, with D perhaps matching TRBD1 (5 bases). Trimming removed 3 bases from V and 6 bases from J, with 15 bases in between. CDR1 and CDR2 from the germline V gene are KGHSH and LQKENI. CDR3 length: 14 residues. The CDR3 bases are TGTGCCAGCTCACCTAGCACAGGATCGCTCGAGCAGTACTTC. It codes for CASSPSTGSLEQYF. Full variable domain (missing parts from reference TRBV18 and TRBJ2-7): NAGVMQNPRHLVRRRGQEARLRCSPMKGHSHVYWYRQLPEEGLKFMVYLQKENIIDESGMPKERFSAEFPKEGPSILRIQQVVRGDSAAYFCASSPSTGSLEQYFGPGTRLTVT.

This chain connects TRBV13 to TRBJ1-1; D may be TRBD1 (5 bases). V was pared by 6 bases and J by 0 bases, with 8 bases between. This CDR3 is built from 13 residues. Germline values: CDR1 PRHDT, CDR2 FYEKMQ (reference sequence). The CDR3 bases are TGTGCCAGCAGGTCAGGGTTGAACACTGAAGCTTTCTTT. Protein product: CASRSGLNTEAFF.